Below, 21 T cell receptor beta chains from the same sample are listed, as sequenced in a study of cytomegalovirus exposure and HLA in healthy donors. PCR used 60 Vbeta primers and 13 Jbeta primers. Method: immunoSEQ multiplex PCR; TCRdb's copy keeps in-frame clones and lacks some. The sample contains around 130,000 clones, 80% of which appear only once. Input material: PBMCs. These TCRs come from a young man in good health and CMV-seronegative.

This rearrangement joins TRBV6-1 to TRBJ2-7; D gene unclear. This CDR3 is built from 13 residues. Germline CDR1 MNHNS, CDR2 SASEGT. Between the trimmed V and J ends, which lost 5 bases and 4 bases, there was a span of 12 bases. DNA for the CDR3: TGTGCCAGCAGTTCGACTGTCCAGTACGAGCAGTACTTC. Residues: CASSSTVQYEQYF.

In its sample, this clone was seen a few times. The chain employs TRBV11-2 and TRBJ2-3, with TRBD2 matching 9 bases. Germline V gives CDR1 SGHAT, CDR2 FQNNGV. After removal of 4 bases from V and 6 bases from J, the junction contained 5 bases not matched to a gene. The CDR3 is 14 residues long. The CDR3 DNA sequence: TGTGCCAGCAGCTCAGGCGGGGGGGGTGATACGCAGTATTTT. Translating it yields CASSSGGGGDTQYF.

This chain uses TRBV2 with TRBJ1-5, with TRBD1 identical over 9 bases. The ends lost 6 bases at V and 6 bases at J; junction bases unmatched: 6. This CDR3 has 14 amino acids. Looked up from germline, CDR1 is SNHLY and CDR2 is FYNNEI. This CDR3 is CASSPGQGGQPQHF. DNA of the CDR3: TGTGCCAGCAGCCCGGGACAGGGCGGTCAGCCCCAGCATTTT.

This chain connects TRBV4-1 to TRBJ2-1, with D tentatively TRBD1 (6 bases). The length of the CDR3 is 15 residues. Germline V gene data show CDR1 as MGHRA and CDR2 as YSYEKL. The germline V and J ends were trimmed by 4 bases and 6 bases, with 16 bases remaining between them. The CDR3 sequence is CASSPWGLGFNEQFF. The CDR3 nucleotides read TGCGCCAGCAGCCCATGGGGGCTAGGGTTCAATGAGCAGTTCTTC.

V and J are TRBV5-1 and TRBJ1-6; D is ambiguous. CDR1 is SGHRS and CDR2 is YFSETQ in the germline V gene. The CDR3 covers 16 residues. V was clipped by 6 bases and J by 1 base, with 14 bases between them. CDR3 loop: CASTDLGFSYNSPLHF. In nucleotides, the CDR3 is TGCGCCAGCACTGACTTGGGTTTTTCCTATAATTCACCCCTCCACTTT.

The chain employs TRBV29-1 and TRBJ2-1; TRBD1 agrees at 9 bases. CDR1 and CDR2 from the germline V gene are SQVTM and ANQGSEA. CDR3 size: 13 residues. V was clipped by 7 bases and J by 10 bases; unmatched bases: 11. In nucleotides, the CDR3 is TGCAGCGGACAGGGGGAGGGGGTTCGGGAGCAGTTCTTC. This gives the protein CSGQGEGVREQFF.

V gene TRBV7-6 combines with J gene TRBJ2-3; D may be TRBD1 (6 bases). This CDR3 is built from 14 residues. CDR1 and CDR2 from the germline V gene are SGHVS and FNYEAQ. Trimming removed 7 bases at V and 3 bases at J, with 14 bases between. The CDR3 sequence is CASKRQVATDTQYF. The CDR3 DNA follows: TGTGCCAGCAAACGACAGGTAGCAACAGATACGCAGTATTTT.

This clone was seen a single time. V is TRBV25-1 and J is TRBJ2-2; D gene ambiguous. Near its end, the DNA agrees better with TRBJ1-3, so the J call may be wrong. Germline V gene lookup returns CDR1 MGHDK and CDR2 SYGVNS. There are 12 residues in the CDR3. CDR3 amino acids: CASRSSGNTIYF. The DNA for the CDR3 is TGTGCCAGCAGATCATCGGGAAACACCATATATTTT.

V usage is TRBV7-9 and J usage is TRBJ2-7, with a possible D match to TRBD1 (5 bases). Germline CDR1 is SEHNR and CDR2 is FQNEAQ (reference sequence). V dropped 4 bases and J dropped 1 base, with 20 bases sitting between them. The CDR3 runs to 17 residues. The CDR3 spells CASSSPSGKRWSYEQYF. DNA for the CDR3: TGTGCCAGCAGCTCTCCCTCAGGGAAGAGGTGGTCCTACGAGCAGTACTTC. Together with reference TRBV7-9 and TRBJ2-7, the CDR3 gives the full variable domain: DTGVSQNPRHKITKRGQNVTFRCDPISEHNRLYWYRQTLGQGPEFLTYFQNEAQLEKSRLLSDRFSAERPKGSFSTLEIQRTEQGDSAMYLCASSSPSGKRWSYEQYFGPGTRLTVT.

This CDR3 reads CASSPTAGTEGEQYF. The CDR3 nucleotides are TGCGCCAGCAGCCCGACGGCTGGGACGGAGGGGGAGCAGTACTTC. This rearrangement joins TRBV5-1 to TRBJ2-7; D perhaps matches TRBD2 (6 bases). CDR1 is SGHRS, CDR2 YFSETQ, per germline. The CDR3 loop spans 15 amino acids. The V gene lost 4 bases and the J gene lost 7 bases, with 21 bases spanning the gap. Full variable domain (rest looked up from reference TRBV5-1 and TRBJ2-7): KAGVTQTPRYLIKTRGQQVTLSCSPISGHRSVSWYQQTPGQGLQFLFEYFSETQRNKGNFPGRFSGRQFSNSRSEMNVSTLELGDSALYLCASSPTAGTEGEQYFGPGTRLTVT.

The CDR3 bases are TGTGCCAGCAGTCTCTCCTACAATGAGCAGTTCTTC. Translation gives CASSLSYNEQFF. The gene calls are TRBV27 and TRBJ2-1; D unresolved. With 5 bases removed from V and 0 bases from J, the gap between germline ends came to 2 bases. Germline V CDR1 and CDR2: MNHEY, SMNVEV (reference sequence). The CDR3 has 12 amino acids.

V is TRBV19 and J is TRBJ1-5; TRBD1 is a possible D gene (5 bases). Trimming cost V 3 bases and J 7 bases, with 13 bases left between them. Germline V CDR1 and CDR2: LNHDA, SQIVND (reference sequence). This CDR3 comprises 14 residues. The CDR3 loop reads CASSIQGSFQPQHF. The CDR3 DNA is TGTGCCAGTAGTATCCAGGGTTCATTCCAGCCCCAGCATTTT.

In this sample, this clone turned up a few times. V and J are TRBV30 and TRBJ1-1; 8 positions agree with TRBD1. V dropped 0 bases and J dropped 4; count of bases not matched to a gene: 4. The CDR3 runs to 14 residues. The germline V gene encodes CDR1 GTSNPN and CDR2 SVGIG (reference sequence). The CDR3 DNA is TGTGCCTGGAGTGTAGGTGGGACAGGCACTGAAGCTTTCTTT. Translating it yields CAWSVGGTGTEAFF.

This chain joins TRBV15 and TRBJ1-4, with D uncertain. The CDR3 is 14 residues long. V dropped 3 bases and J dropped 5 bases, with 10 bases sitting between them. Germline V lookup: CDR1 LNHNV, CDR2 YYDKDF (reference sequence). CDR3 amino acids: CATSRVGRNEKLFF. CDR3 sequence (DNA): TGTGCCACCAGCAGGGTCGGGAGAAATGAAAAACTGTTTTTT. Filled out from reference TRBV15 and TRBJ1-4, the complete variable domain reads DAMVIQNPRYQVTQFGKPVTLSCSQTLNHNVMYWYQQKSSQAPKLLFHYYDKDFNNEADTPDNFQSRRPNTSFCFLDIRSPGLGDTAMYLCATSRVGRNEKLFFGSGTQLSVL.

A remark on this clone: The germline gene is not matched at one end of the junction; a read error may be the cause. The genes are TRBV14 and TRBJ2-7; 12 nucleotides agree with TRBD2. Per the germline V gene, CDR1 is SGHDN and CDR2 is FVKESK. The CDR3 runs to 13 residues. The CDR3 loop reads CASSLGLAGTRNF. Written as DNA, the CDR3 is TGTGCCAGCAGCCTAGGACTAGCGGGAACCCGAAACTTC. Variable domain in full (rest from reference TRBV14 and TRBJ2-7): EAGVTQFPSHSVIEKGQTVTLRCDPISGHDNLYWYRRVMGKEIKFLLHFVKESKQDESGMPNNRFLAERTGGTYSTLKVQPAELEDSGVYFCASSLGLAGTRNFGPGTRLTVT.

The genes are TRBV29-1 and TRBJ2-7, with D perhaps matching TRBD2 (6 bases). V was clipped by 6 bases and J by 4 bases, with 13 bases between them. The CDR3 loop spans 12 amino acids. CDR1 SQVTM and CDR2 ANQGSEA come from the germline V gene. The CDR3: CSVPGSGYEQYF. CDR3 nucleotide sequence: TGCAGCGTCCCCGGGAGTGGTTACGAGCAGTACTTC.

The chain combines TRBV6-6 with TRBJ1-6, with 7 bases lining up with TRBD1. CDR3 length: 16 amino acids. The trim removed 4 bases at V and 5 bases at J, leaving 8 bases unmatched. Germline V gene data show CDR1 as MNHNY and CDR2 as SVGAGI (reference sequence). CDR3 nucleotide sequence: TGTGCCAGCAGTTTAACAGGGGAAGCCGATAATTCACCCCTCCACTTT. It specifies CASSLTGEADNSPLHF.

The CDR3 reads CATLAGASYNEQFF. The CDR3 coding sequence is TGTGCCACCCTAGCGGGGGCCTCCTACAATGAGCAGTTCTTC. This rearrangement joins TRBV10-3 to TRBJ2-1; TRBD2 matches 10 bases. This CDR3 is built from 14 residues. CDR1 is ENHRY and CDR2 is SYGVKD in the germline V gene. J lost 0 bases, V lost 10 bases, and 3 bases had no gene match.

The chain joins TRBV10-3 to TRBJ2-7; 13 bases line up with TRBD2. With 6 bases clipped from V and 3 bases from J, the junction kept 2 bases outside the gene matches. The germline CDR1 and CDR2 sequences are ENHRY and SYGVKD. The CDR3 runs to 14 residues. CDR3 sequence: CAIRGTSGVYEQYF. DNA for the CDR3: TGTGCCATCAGGGGGACTAGCGGGGTCTACGAGCAGTACTTC.

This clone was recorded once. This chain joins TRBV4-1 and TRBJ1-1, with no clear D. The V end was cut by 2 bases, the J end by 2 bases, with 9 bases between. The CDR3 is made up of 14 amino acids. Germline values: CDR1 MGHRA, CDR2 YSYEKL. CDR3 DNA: TGCGCCAGCAGCCAACCCGACATCAACACTGAAGCTTTCTTT. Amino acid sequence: CASSQPDINTEAFF.

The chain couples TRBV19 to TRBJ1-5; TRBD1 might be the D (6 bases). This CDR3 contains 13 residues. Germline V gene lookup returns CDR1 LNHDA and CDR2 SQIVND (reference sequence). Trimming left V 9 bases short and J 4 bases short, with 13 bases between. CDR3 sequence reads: CASRTGTNQPQHF. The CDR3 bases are TGTGCCAGCAGGACGGGGACAAATCAGCCCCAGCATTTT.